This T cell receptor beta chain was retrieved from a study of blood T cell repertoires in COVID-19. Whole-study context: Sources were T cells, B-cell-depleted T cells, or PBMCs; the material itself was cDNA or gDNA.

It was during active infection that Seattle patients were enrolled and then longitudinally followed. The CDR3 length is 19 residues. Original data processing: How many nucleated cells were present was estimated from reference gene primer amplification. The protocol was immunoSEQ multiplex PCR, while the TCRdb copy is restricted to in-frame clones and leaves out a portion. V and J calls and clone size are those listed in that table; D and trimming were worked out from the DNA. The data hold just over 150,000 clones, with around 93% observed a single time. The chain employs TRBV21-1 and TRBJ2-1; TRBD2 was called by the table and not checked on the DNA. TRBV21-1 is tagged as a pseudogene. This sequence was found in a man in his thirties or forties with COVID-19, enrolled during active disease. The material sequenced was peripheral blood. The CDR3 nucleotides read TGTGCCAGCAGCAAAGGAGCGGGGGGGATAGCAAGCTCCTACAATGAGCAGTTCTTC. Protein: CASSKGAGGIASSYNEQFF.